Listed here are 11 T cell receptor beta chains from one sample, sequenced in a study of spatial heterogeneity in lung cancer. Documented time point: sample taken at primary tumor resection. Study-wide results and limits: Mutation tallies in tumors tracked expanded intratumoral alpha and beta TCR counts.

Their target antigens are unknown. TCRdb fed the 5' RACE reads into MiXCR, producing one record per CDR3 protein. The sample includes about 18,000 distinct CDR3 sequences, 6.5% to 8.5% seen only once; the top ten take about 23%. The sample in question was lung tumor tissue, obtained at surgery. These receptors came from a male donor with early-stage non-small cell lung cancer.

This clonotype was seen more than once but under ten times. The rearrangement links TRBV20-1 to TRBJ2-1, with 12 bases aligning to TRBD2. The CDR3 runs 17 residues. Germline V gene lookup returns CDR1 DFQATT and CDR2 SNEGSKA (reference sequence). V shed 0 bases, J shed 7 bases, and the junction held 10 bases outside the gene matches. CDR3 amino acids: CSARDQPASGGANEQFF. For the CDR3, the DNA is TGCAGTGCTAGAGATCAACCGGCTAGCGGGGGGGCTAATGAGCAGTTCTTC.

A note on this clonotype: A much more abundant neighbour one base away suggests this may be a read error. The chain is built from TRBV20-1 and TRBJ2-7; 9 nucleotides align to TRBD2. There are 17 residues in the CDR3. CDR1 and CDR2 from the germline V gene are DFQATT and SNEGSKA (reference sequence). Written as DNA, the CDR3 is TGCGGTGCTAGAGCCAACTTCCTAGCGGGGAAAGCCTACGAGCAGTACTTC. Its protein is CGARANFLAGKAYEQYF.

This clonotype has only a few counts. V is TRBV12-3 or TRBV12-4 and J is TRBJ2-6; possible D gene TRBD1, 5 bases. The CDR3 is 14 amino acids. V lost 8 bases and J lost 1, with 9 bases in between. The CDR3 region is CASSGFSGANVLTF. The CDR3 DNA reads as TGTGCCAGCTCAGGGTTTTCTGGGGCCAACGTCCTGACTTTC.

This clonotype was seen at least ten times. The chain couples TRBV24-1 to TRBJ1-2, with unresolved D. Trimming took 0 bases from V and 5 from J, leaving 9 bases between them. This CDR3 has 14 residues. Germline CDR1 KGHDR, CDR2 SFDVKD. CDR3 DNA: TGTGCCACCAGTGATTTGAACGGACGTTATGGCTACACCTTC. It yields the protein CATSDLNGRYGYTF.

This clonotype was seen only a few times. This chain links TRBV5-6 with TRBJ1-2, with 8 positions matching TRBD1. The J segment lost 4 bases and the V segment lost 2 bases, leaving 7 bases of the junction unmatched. This CDR3 is 15 amino acids long. Germline lookup yields CDR1 SGHDT and CDR2 YYEEEE. The CDR3 here is CASSFVQGAGYGYTF. Written as DNA, the CDR3 is TGTGCCAGCAGCTTTGTGCAGGGGGCAGGCTATGGCTACACCTTC.

This clonotype showed up many times. In DNA, the CDR3 is TGTGCCAGCAGTTACTGGCGGGGGGCGGCCACCGGGGAGCTGTTTTTT. Amino acid sequence: CASSYWRGAATGELFF. The V gene is TRBV6-6, the J gene TRBJ2-2, with 8 bases identical to TRBD2. Trimming cost V 1 base and J 4 bases; bases outside gene matches: 5. The CDR3 totals 16 residues. Germline V gene sequence: CDR1 MNHNY, CDR2 SVGAGI (reference sequence).

The chain uses TRBV28 and TRBJ2-7, with 9 bases matching TRBD1. The CDR3 sequence is 13 residues long. The germline CDR1 and CDR2 sequences are MDHEN and SYDVKM. The trim removed 5 bases at V and 6 bases at J, leaving 5 bases unmatched. For the CDR3, the DNA is TGTGCCAGCAGTAGGGACAGGGCCCGCGAGCAGTACTTC. The encoded protein is CASSRDRAREQYF.

This clonotype was seen ten or more times. The gene calls are TRBV2 and TRBJ1-5, with 8 nucleotides matching TRBD1. CDR1 is SNHLY and CDR2 is FYNNEI in the germline V gene. With 3 bases clipped from V and 1 base from J, the junction kept 8 bases outside the gene matches. CDR3 size: 17 residues. DNA for the CDR3: TGTGCCAGCAGTGATCAGTACAGGGGGGTAAGCAATCAGCCCCAGCATTTT. Translated, it gives CASSDQYRGVSNQPQHF.

The chain carries TRBV7-2 and TRBJ2-7; D unclear. V was trimmed by 4 bases and J by 0 bases, leaving 16 bases between them. There are 16 residues in the CDR3. Germline V gene lookup returns CDR1 SGHTA and CDR2 FQGNSA. The DNA for the CDR3 is TGTGCCAGCAGCTCCGGATGGAATTTCGCCTCCTACGAGCAGTACTTC. Its translation: CASSSGWNFASYEQYF.

The chain carries TRBV7-2 and TRBJ2-3; 9 bases match TRBD2. This CDR3 contains 16 residues. Germline assignment: CDR1 SGHTA and CDR2 FQGNSA. With V trimmed by 0 bases and J by 5 bases, 6 bases remained unmatched. The CDR3 DNA sequence: TGTGCCAGCAGCTTAGCGGCGAGCGGGGGGTTAGATACGCAGTATTTT. It translates to CASSLAASGGLDTQYF.

This clonotype was counted only a few times. V and J are TRBV18 and TRBJ1-3, with D tentatively TRBD1 (6 bases). Germline lookup yields CDR1 KGHSH and CDR2 LQKENI. This CDR3 contains 19 residues. V was shortened by 2 bases and J by 0 bases, with 20 bases between the two germline ends. DNA for the CDR3: TGTGCCAGCTCACCAGGGCGCAGGGGTTACGGCAGCTCTGGAAACACCATATATTTT. Its translation: CASSPGRRGYGSSGNTIYF.